The entry below gives a single T cell receptor (beta chain) sequence along with its context. Its antigen is unidentified. The sample originates from a study of memory CD4+ T cells and cytomegalovirus serostatus. Whole-study context: This sample comes from healthy Belgian adults, about nine CMV seropositive, approximately 23 seronegative.

The study's findings and limits: Median bootstrapped AUC for CMV status was about 0.94 originally, 0.75 to 0.91 US-trained. Each of approximately 73 CMV-associated TCRbeta sequences occurred in one to five individuals.

Here immunoSEQ multiplex PCR was the method, and the copy in TCRdb shows in-frame clones only, minus some. The data hold around 50,000 clones, with 80% to 85% observed a single time. The sort gate was single viable CD3+CD4+CD8-CD45RO+ cells for memory CD4+ T cells. Serostatus was set by detecting CMV pp150, pp28, p38, p52 IgG. This sequence originates from an adult in good health and CMV-seronegative. Source material: memory CD4+ T cells from blood.

The CDR3 protein is CASSVREQETQYF. For the CDR3, the DNA is TGTGCCAGCAGCGTCCGGGAACAAGAGACCCAGTACTTC. The chain combines TRBV14 with TRBJ2-5; tentative D call: TRBD2 (5 bases). The CDR3 runs to 13 residues. V dropped 5 bases and J dropped 2 bases, with 9 bases sitting between them. Germline lookup yields CDR1 SGHDN and CDR2 FVKESK.